The 28 T cell receptor beta chains presented below share a single source sample, sequenced in a study of blood T cells in healthy people across ages. A sample-barcoded 5' primer and a J-beta primer mix were used in a second PCR of about 7 to 12 cycles. TCRdb fed the 5' RACE reads into MiXCR, producing one record per CDR3 protein. The repertoire holds about 640,000 distinct CDR3 sequences, with 58% as singletons. Material: blood. All receptors derive from a man in his fifties or sixties in good health.

V is TRBV20-1 and J is TRBJ2-1; D not certain. CDR1 is DFQATT, CDR2 SNEGSKA, per germline (reference sequence). The CDR3 totals 13 residues. The V gene lost 2 bases and the J gene lost 0 bases, with 5 bases spanning the gap. The CDR3 bases are TGCAGTGCTAGACAGAGCTCCTACAATGAGCAGTTCTTC. Protein product: CSARQSSYNEQFF.

This chain uses TRBV6-6 with TRBJ1-4; a possible D gene is TRBD1 (5 bases). This CDR3 is built from 13 residues. V lost 4 bases and J lost 5, with 8 bases in between. Looked up from germline, CDR1 is MNHNY and CDR2 is SVGAGI (reference sequence). CDR3 amino acids: CASSSRDNEKLFF. As DNA, the CDR3 is TGTGCCAGCAGTTCCCGGGACAATGAAAAACTGTTTTTT.

This clonotype has just one count. A far larger clone is just one base off, so this is likely a read error. The V and J genes are TRBV6-6 and TRBJ2-5; the D gene is possibly TRBD1 (6 bases). The DNA end is more similar to TRBJ2-1, so the J call may be wrong. The CDR3 is 12 amino acids. Germline CDR1 and CDR2: MNHNY and SVGAGI (reference sequence). The DNA for the CDR3 is TGTGCCAGCAGTAGGGGACAAGAGACCCAGTTCTTC. It translates to CASSRGQETQFF.

This chain uses TRBV3-1 with TRBJ2-5; 9 bases align to TRBD2. Germline lookup yields CDR1 LGHDT and CDR2 YNNKEL (reference sequence). The CDR3 extends over 14 amino acids. Trimming removed 8 bases from V and 4 bases from J; junction bases left unmatched: 8. Here the CDR3 DNA reads TGTGCCAGCGCTCCCACAGCGGGGGGAGAGACCCAGTACTTC. Translating it yields CASAPTAGGETQYF.

The chain joins TRBV9 to TRBJ2-1; D gene unclear. V dropped 3 bases and J dropped 7 bases, with 17 bases sitting between them. Germline CDR1 and CDR2: SGDLS and YYNGEE. CDR3 length equals 15 residues. The DNA of the CDR3 is TGTGCCAGCAGCGCCGGCGTCCTCGGATTTAATGAGCAGTTCTTC. This translates into CASSAGVLGFNEQFF.

The chain is built from TRBV7-9 and TRBJ2-1; D perhaps matches TRBD2 (5 bases). The CDR3 is made up of 15 amino acids. The germline V and J ends were trimmed by 5 bases and 1 base, with 12 bases remaining between them. Germline CDR1 reads SEHNR; CDR2 reads FQNEAQ (reference sequence). The CDR3 loop is CASSPFRGSYNEQFF. The CDR3, as DNA: TGTGCCAGCAGCCCCTTTCGGGGTTCCTACAATGAGCAGTTCTTC. The entire variable domain, with the rest obtained from reference TRBV7-9 and TRBJ2-1, is as follows: DTGVSQNPRHKITKRGQNVTFRCDPISEHNRLYWYRQTLGQGPEFLTYFQNEAQLEKSRLLSDRFSAERPKGSFSTLEIQRTEQGDSAMYLCASSPFRGSYNEQFFGPGTRLTVL.

The chain is built from TRBV6-5 and TRBJ1-2, with TRBD1 identical over 8 bases. Germline loops: CDR1 MNHEY, CDR2 SVGAGI. CDR3 size: 13 residues. V dropped 6 bases and J dropped 4; count of bases not matched to a gene: 4. CDR3 coding DNA: TGTGCCAGCAGCAAGGACAGGGCCTATGGCTACACCTTC. This gives the protein CASSKDRAYGYTF.

This clonotype was observed a handful of times. The V and J genes are TRBV11-2 and TRBJ2-1; D perhaps matches TRBD1 (6 bases). This CDR3 region has 15 residues. Trimming pared 10 bases from V and 8 bases from J, leaving 24 bases between. In germline, CDR1 is SGHAT, CDR2 FQNNGV. The CDR3 reads CATAEQGNPMDEQFF. The CDR3 region has the DNA TGTGCCACTGCAGAACAGGGCAACCCTATGGATGAGCAGTTCTTC.

This clonotype was counted a single time. The J gene is TRBJ2-5, the V gene TRBV9; TRBD2 might be the D (6 bases). Trimming stripped 0 bases from V and 0 bases from J, with 9 bases between. The CDR3 runs to 15 residues. Germline V lookup: CDR1 SGDLS, CDR2 YYNGEE. The CDR3 protein is CASSVGAGHQETQYF. The CDR3 DNA is TGTGCCAGCAGCGTAGGTGCGGGGCACCAAGAGACCCAGTACTTC. The whole variable domain, remainder taken from reference TRBV9 and TRBJ2-5, is DSGVTQTPKHLITATGQRVTLRCSPRSGDLSVYWYQQSLDQGLQFLIQYYNGEERAKGNILERFSAQQFPDLHSELNLSSLELGDSALYFCASSVGAGHQETQYFGPGTRLLVL.

The chain has TRBV5-5 and TRBJ1-2; no reliable D call. V was cut by 4 bases and J by 8 bases, with 18 bases left in between. There are 14 residues in the CDR3. The germline V gene has CDR1 SGHKS and CDR2 YYEKEE (reference sequence). The CDR3 spells CASSIPNAPSGYTF. The CDR3 region has the DNA TGTGCCAGCAGCATTCCCAATGCGCCGAGCGGCTACACCTTC.

The DNA of the CDR3 is TGTGCCAGCAGCTCCCGGGGCGGATATTCACCCCTCCACTTT. Its translation is CASSSRGGYSPLHF. The rearrangement uses TRBV11-2 and TRBJ1-6, with a weak D call TRBD1 (5 bases). V lost 4 bases, J lost 8 bases, and 12 bases lay in between. The CDR3 covers 14 residues. CDR1 and CDR2 (germline): SGHAT, FQNNGV.

The J gene is TRBJ2-1, the V gene TRBV20-1; 9 bases map to TRBD2. After removal of 1 base from V and 10 bases from J, the junction contained 8 bases not matched to a gene. Germline CDR1 is DFQATT and CDR2 is SNEGSKA (reference sequence). The CDR3 is 14 residues long. CDR3 loop: CSARAPGLASEQFF. The DNA of the CDR3 is TGCAGTGCTAGAGCCCCGGGACTAGCATCCGAGCAGTTCTTC.

The genes are TRBV7-2 and TRBJ2-1; the D gene is possibly TRBD1 (6 bases). The germline V gene has CDR1 SGHTA and CDR2 FQGNSA. V lost 2 bases and J lost 1, with 12 bases in between. The CDR3 spans 16 residues. CDR3 in DNA: TGTGCCAGCAGCTTACCCGGGACAAGGTCCTACAATGAGCAGTTCTTC. Its translation is CASSLPGTRSYNEQFF.

This clonotype was observed a few times. The chain uses TRBV29-1 and TRBJ1-5; 7 bases map to TRBD1. CDR1 and CDR2 (germline): SQVTM, ANQGSEA. The length of the CDR3 is 13 residues. V lost 7 bases, J lost 5 bases, and 8 bases stayed unmatched. The CDR3 region is CSAQGEVDQPQHF. CDR3 in DNA: TGCAGCGCCCAGGGGGAAGTCGATCAGCCCCAGCATTTT.

The rearrangement joins TRBV5-1 to TRBJ2-7, with 9 bases identical to TRBD2. The DNA matches TRBJ2-5 better at its end, which makes the J call doubtful. The CDR3 consists of 13 residues. Germline assignment: CDR1 SGHRS and CDR2 YFSETQ. The CDR3 loop reads CASTLAGKETQYF. The DNA of the CDR3 is TGCGCCAGCACTCTAGCGGGGAAAGAGACCCAGTACTTC.

The chain recombines TRBV10-3 with TRBJ1-5, with 7 bases fitting TRBD1. Germline CDR1 ENHRY, CDR2 SYGVKD. J lost 6 bases, V lost 4 bases, and 6 bases had no gene match. This CDR3 contains 14 residues. The CDR3 loop is CAISGQGGTQPQHF. In DNA, the CDR3 is TGTGCCATCAGTGGACAGGGAGGAACTCAGCCCCAGCATTTT.

This chain links TRBV12-3 or TRBV12-4 with TRBJ1-1; weak D call: TRBD1 (5 bases). CDR3 length: 14 amino acids. Trimming shortened V by 6 bases and J by 1 base, and 12 bases separated the two germline ends. CDR3 protein: CASREGFRNTEAFF. The CDR3 bases are TGTGCCAGCAGAGAGGGGTTTCGGAACACTGAAGCTTTCTTT.

This clonotype was detected a few times. The chain carries TRBV12-3 or TRBV12-4 and TRBJ2-5; D is undetermined. This CDR3 has 14 residues. Between the trimmed V and J ends, which lost 2 bases and 1 base, there was a span of 8 bases. CDR3 residues: CASSLRDFQETQYF. Written as DNA, the CDR3 is TGTGCCAGCAGTTTACGCGACTTCCAAGAGACCCAGTACTTC.

The rearrangement joins TRBV27 to TRBJ2-2; a possible D gene is TRBD1 (6 bases). The CDR3 runs to 19 residues. V was trimmed by 2 bases and J by 3 bases, leaving 22 bases between them. Germline assignment: CDR1 MNHEY and CDR2 SMNVEV (reference sequence). The CDR3 is CASSLAYHRRQDYTGELFF. The CDR3 DNA sequence: TGTGCCAGCAGTTTAGCCTACCACCGGCGACAGGACTACACCGGGGAGCTGTTTTTT.

Many counts were recorded for this clonotype. CDR3 in DNA: TGTGCCACCAGCAGAGATCTGGTAGCGGGGGGCATCATCTTCAATGAGCAGTTCTTC. Its translation: CATSRDLVAGGIIFNEQFF. The chain is built from TRBV15 and TRBJ2-1; 10 bases line up with TRBD2. Germline-derived CDR1 and CDR2 are LNHNV and YYDKDF (reference sequence). V was pared by 0 bases and J by 6 bases, with 14 bases of the junction left unmatched. This CDR3 region has 19 residues. The variable domain in full, with the rest retrieved from reference TRBV15 and TRBJ2-1, is DAMVIQNPRYQVTQFGKPVTLSCSQTLNHNVMYWYQQKSSQAPKLLFHYYDKDFNNEADTPDNFQSRRPNTSFCFLDIRSPGLGDTAMYLCATSRDLVAGGIIFNEQFFGPGTRLTVL.

The J gene is TRBJ1-1, the V gene TRBV20-1; possible D gene TRBD1, 5 bases. CDR1 DFQATT and CDR2 SNEGSKA come from the germline V gene (reference sequence). V was trimmed by 5 bases and J by 3 bases, leaving 13 bases between them. CDR3 size: 13 residues. CDR3 sequence: CSAWVGPYTEAFF. The DNA of the CDR3 is TGCAGTGCTTGGGTGGGACCCTACACTGAAGCTTTCTTT.

The chain combines TRBV5-1 with TRBJ2-4; 7 bases fit TRBD1. V shed 4 bases, J shed 13 bases, and the junction held 11 bases outside the gene matches. Germline CDR1 SGHRS, CDR2 YFSETQ. The CDR3 length is 13 residues. CDR3 amino acids: CASSLGQAEEQYF. The CDR3 bases are TGCGCCAGCAGCCTCGGACAGGCAGAAGAGCAGTACTTC.

The chain combines TRBV12-5 with TRBJ2-1; TRBD2 is a possible D gene (5 bases). Germline V gene data show CDR1 as LGHNT and CDR2 as FRNRAP. The CDR3 consists of 9 residues. CDR3 DNA: TGTGCCCCTAGCCGAATGCAGTTCTTC. As protein: CAPSRMQFF. Based on the CDR3 plus reference TRBV12-5 and TRBJ2-1, the full variable domain is DARVTQTPRHKVTEMGQEVTMRCQPILGHNTVFWYRQTMMQGLELLAYFRNRAPLDDSGMPKDRFSAEMPDATLATLKIQPSEPRDSAVYFCAPSRMQFFGPGTRLTVL.

The sample holds a few counts of this clonotype. V is TRBV3-1 and J is TRBJ2-7; D not resolved. This CDR3 has 12 residues. V dropped 2 bases and J dropped 4 bases, with 6 bases sitting between them. The germline gives CDR1 LGHDT, CDR2 YNNKEL (reference sequence). As DNA, the CDR3 is TGTGCCAGCAGCCAATCGCCGTACGAGCAGTACTTC. Protein: CASSQSPYEQYF.

This chain links TRBV4-1 with TRBJ1-4, with D perhaps matching TRBD1 (6 bases). The CDR3 length is 17 residues. Germline values: CDR1 MGHRA, CDR2 YSYEKL. The V gene lost 4 bases and the J gene lost 3 bases, with 18 bases spanning the gap. The CDR3 sequence: CASSLTGRGRPNEKLFF. In nucleotides, the CDR3 is TGCGCCAGCAGCCTAACAGGGCGTGGACGACCTAATGAAAAACTGTTTTTT.

The gene calls are TRBV9 and TRBJ2-4, with 9 nucleotides matching TRBD1. The tail of the sequence fits TRBJ2-7 better, so the J call may be wrong. Germline V CDR1 and CDR2: SGDLS, YYNGEE. This CDR3 region has 16 residues. CDR3 coding DNA: TGTGCCAGCAGCGTAGCCCCGGGACAGGGTCAGAACGAGCAGTACTTC. Translated, it gives CASSVAPGQGQNEQYF.

The chain recombines TRBV7-9 with TRBJ1-6; D not resolved. From germline, CDR1 is SEHNR and CDR2 FQNEAQ (reference sequence). Trimming took 5 bases from V and 7 from J, leaving 12 bases between them. There are 14 residues in the CDR3. CDR3 region: CASSRQVPNSPLHF. In DNA, the CDR3 is TGTGCCAGCAGCCGTCAGGTCCCCAATTCACCCCTCCACTTT.

The chain combines TRBV6-4 with TRBJ1-2, with a tentative D call TRBD1 (5 bases). Trimming stripped 5 bases from V and 0 bases from J, with 19 bases between. CDR1 is MRHNA and CDR2 is SNTAGT in the germline V gene. The CDR3 is made up of 17 amino acids. The CDR3 coding sequence is TGTGCCAGCAGTTCAACGGTGAGGACAACCACTAACTATGGCTACACCTTC. This sequence encodes CASSSTVRTTTNYGYTF.